This T cell receptor (beta chain) was sequenced during a study of CD8 T cells in ankylosing spondylitis. Trimming pared 3 bases from V and 1 base from J, leaving 10 bases between. Germline CDR1 reads WNHNN; CDR2 reads SYGVQD (reference sequence). The CDR3 length is 15 residues. This clonotype was recorded many times. TCRdb re-derived calls from the 5' RACE reads in MiXCR, one entry per CDR3 protein. The profile shows some 270,000 distinct CDR3 sequences, roughly 32% of them singletons. The rearrangement joins TRBV10-1 to TRBJ2-1; D not certain. This TCR was sampled from a male donor with ankylosing spondylitis or in good health (not recorded which). Sequenced sample: blood, either unsorted or a sorted T cell fraction (not recorded which). The CDR3 here is CASSESVGSYNEQFF. CDR3 in DNA: TGCGCCAGCAGTGAAAGTGTCGGGTCCTACAATGAGCAGTTCTTC.